The 18 T cell receptor delta chains reported below all come from one sample, sequenced in a study of gamma-delta chains in newborns, infants, children. TCRdb repeated clone calling on the reads with CATT. The data hold roughly 2,700 delta-chain clones, with 40% to 55% observed a single time. Source: blood, taken at baseline. The receptor source for this set is a child who received the measles vaccine.

Notes on this clone: Possible read error: a much larger clone is one base away. This chain connects TRDV2 to TRDJ3; 7 nucleotides agree with TRDD3. This CDR3 contains 17 residues. The germline V gene has CDR1 GEAIGNYY and CDR2 EKD. The CDR3 here is CACDTWGSSCDTRQMFF. CDR3 sequence (DNA): TGTGCCTGTGACACCTGGGGGAGCTCCTGCGACACCCGACAGATGTTTTTC.

A note on this clone: A far larger clone is just one base off, so this is likely a read error. V usage is TRDV1 and J usage is TRDJ1; D is possibly TRDD3 (5 bases). CDR1 TSWWSYY and CDR2 QGS come from the germline V gene. V dropped 2 bases and J dropped 3 bases, with 13 bases sitting between them. CDR3 length equals 15 residues. CDR3 in DNA: TGTGCTCTTGGGGAAGCGCCCTGGGACGCCGATAAACTCATCTTT. Amino acid sequence: CALGEAPWDADKLIF.

With regard to this clone: This may stem from a read error, because a much larger clone lies one nucleotide away. The V gene is TRDV1, the J gene TRDJ1; 9 bases line up with TRDD2. The CDR3 loop spans 23 amino acids. The germline CDR1 and CDR2 sequences are TSWWSYY and QGS. The CDR3 nucleotides are TGTGCTCCTGGGGAAGCCGGTGCCCCTTCCTACGTCTGGGGGTCGGAGGACACCGATAAACTCATCTTT. Amino acids: CAPGEAGAPSYVWGSEDTDKLIF.

The chain joins TRDV1 to TRDJ1; D may be TRDD3 (6 bases). This CDR3 has 21 amino acids. CDR1 TSWWSYY and CDR2 QGS come from the germline V gene. V was clipped by 0 bases and J by 0 bases, with 26 bases between them. The DNA for the CDR3 is TGTGCTCTTGGGGAACTGGACGGGCTACGGCCTGGGGACACTAACACCGATAAACTCATCTTT. It encodes CALGELDGLRPGDTNTDKLIF.

This clone counts as large. The chain links TRDV3 to TRDJ1, with D tentatively TRDD3 (5 bases). The CDR3 covers 12 residues. V was shortened by 2 bases and J by 7 bases, with 14 bases between the two germline ends. Germline CDR1 is TVYSNPD and CDR2 is GDNSRS (reference sequence). CDR3 sequence: CAFAGSPGKLIF. CDR3 DNA sequence: TGTGCCTTTGCGGGATCTCCTGGTAAACTCATCTTT.

As for this clone: Just one base apart from a much larger clone, this may be a read error. The chain couples TRDV2 to TRDJ3; TRDD3 matches at 7 bases. The CDR3 covers 15 residues. The germline gives CDR1 GEAIGNYY, CDR2 EKD. The CDR3 reads CACDWGTWDSRQMFF. The DNA of the CDR3 is TGTGCCTGTGACTGGGGGACCTGGGACAGCCGACAGATGTTTTTC.

This clone counts as medium-sized. The genes are TRDV2 and TRDJ1; TRDD3 matches at 10 bases. CDR3 length equals 21 residues. The V and J ends lost 3 bases and 1 base, in that order; junction bases with no gene match: 22. The germline gives CDR1 GEAIGNYY, CDR2 EKD. The CDR3 bases are TGTGCCTGTGACGTACTAAAATCGAGTATGCTGGGGGATATGCGCACCGATAAACTCATCTTT. Translated: CACDVLKSSMLGDMRTDKLIF.

By share, this clone ranks as medium-sized. This CDR3 reads CACDSFRTGGSFPWDTRQMFF. The CDR3 coding sequence is TGTGCCTGTGACTCTTTTCGTACTGGGGGATCCTTCCCCTGGGACACCCGACAGATGTTTTTC. The rearrangement uses TRDV2 and TRDJ3, with TRDD3 matching 10 bases. V shed 3 bases and J 2 bases; nucleotides not matched to a gene: 15. The CDR3 has 21 residues. Germline-derived CDR1 and CDR2 are GEAIGNYY and EKD.

The table lists this clone with a few counts. V is TRDV1 and J is TRDJ2, with D tentatively TRDD2 or TRDD3 (7 bases each). V shed 8 bases and J shed 1 base, with 35 bases lying between them. Germline assignment: CDR1 TSWWSYY and CDR2 QGS. The CDR3 is 22 amino acids. The DNA for the CDR3 is TGTGCTCTTTCCGGGGAACTCTTTCCTACGAAGGCTGGGGGGGATTTGACAGCACAACTCTTCTTT. Protein product: CALSGELFPTKAGGDLTAQLFF.

This sequence joins TRDV1 and TRDJ1; 7 bases map to TRDD3. The CDR3 length is 13 residues. With 6 bases clipped from V and 2 bases from J, the junction kept 3 bases outside the gene matches. CDR1 and CDR2 from the germline V gene are TSWWSYY and QGS. The CDR3 nucleotides are TGTGCTCTTGGCCTGGGGATAACCGATAAACTCATCTTT. It yields the protein CALGLGITDKLIF.

This clone was seen more than once but under ten times. Additional DNA sequences in this sample encode the identical CDR3. The genes are TRDV1 and TRDJ1; 12 positions match TRDD3. CDR1 is TSWWSYY, CDR2 QGS, per germline. V trimming: 0 bases; J trimming: 4 bases; junction bases outside the gene matches: 18. The CDR3 length is 21 residues. The CDR3 DNA is TGTGCTCTTGGGGAACTGGACCCCTACACTGGGGGATACCGGCGGAGCGATAAACTCATCTTT. It encodes CALGELDPYTGGYRRSDKLIF.

Remarks on this clone: At the DNA level, this CDR3 is encoded by other sequences in the same sample as well. V gene TRDV1 combines with J gene TRDJ1; 10 bases line up with TRDD3. The length of the CDR3 is 17 residues. Unmatched junction bases numbered 13, after V lost 5 bases and J lost 4 bases. Germline CDR1 and CDR2: TSWWSYY and QGS. CDR3 residues: CALGLPFTGGFSDKLIF. The CDR3 DNA reads TGTGCTCTTGGGCTCCCCTTCACTGGGGGATTCAGCGATAAACTCATCTTT.

As to this clone: A much larger clone sits a single nucleotide away, making a read error possible. Other DNA variants within this sample encode the same CDR3. The chain combines TRDV1 with TRDJ1; D gene uncertain. The CDR3 totals 18 residues. Germline loops: CDR1 TSWWSYY, CDR2 QGS. CDR3 in amino acids: CALGELYPPHFRYAELIF. CDR3 nucleotide sequence: TGTGCTCTTGGGGAACTATACCCCCCACATTTCCGTTACGCGGAACTCATTTTT.

Comments on this clone: A junction boundary mismatches the germline segment, possibly from a read error. At the DNA level, this CDR3 is encoded by other sequences in the same sample as well. The rearrangement uses TRDV1 and TRDJ1, with D possibly being TRDD2 (6 bases). From germline, CDR1 is TSWWSYY and CDR2 QGS. This CDR3 is 17 amino acids long. CDR3 in DNA: TGTGCCCTTGGGGAGGTCCTACAGGCCCACGGAACTTACAAACTCATCTTT. This sequence encodes CALGEVLQAHGTYKLIF.

The chain carries TRDV2 and TRDJ1; 7 bases map to TRDD3. V shed 3 bases and J 1 base; nucleotides not matched to a gene: 4. The germline V gene encodes CDR1 GEAIGNYY and CDR2 EKD. CDR3 size: 14 residues. The CDR3, as DNA: TGTGCCTGTGACCATGGGGGACTCACCGATAAACTCATCTTT. Protein sequence: CACDHGGLTDKLIF.

The chain recombines TRAV29/DV5 with TRDJ1, with 13 bases lining up with TRDD3. V lost 2 bases to trimming and J lost 2 bases; unmatched junction nucleotides: 21. CDR3 length: 21 amino acids. The germline CDR1 and CDR2 sequences are NSMFDY and ISSIKDK. The CDR3 region has the DNA TGTGCAGCAAGGCCTTATCTTCCTACCCCTAAACTGGGGGATACGACCGATAAACTCATCTTT. Its protein is CAARPYLPTPKLGDTTDKLIF.

By share, this clone counts as large (0.1 to 1%). Other DNA sequences in the same sample also yield this CDR3. V gene TRDV1 combines with J gene TRDJ1; 10 bases match TRDD3. From germline, CDR1 is TSWWSYY and CDR2 QGS. The CDR3 contains 20 residues. Trimming at V came to 1 base and at J to 3 bases, leaving 17 bases not matched to a gene. CDR3 region: CALGEQLGLRYWGIPDKLIF. DNA for the CDR3: TGTGCTCTTGGGGAACAACTAGGGTTAAGGTACTGGGGGATTCCCGATAAACTCATCTTT.

With respect to this clone: A much bigger clone sits one base away, suggesting this may be a read error. Other DNA sequences from this sample encode an identical CDR3 as well. This chain uses TRDV1 with TRDJ3; D uncertain. V was shortened by 5 bases and J by 4 bases, with 18 bases between the two germline ends. The CDR3 is 18 residues long. From germline, CDR1 is TSWWSYY and CDR2 QGS. The CDR3 bases are TGTGCTCTTGGGCTTACTAACGGAGATAATTGGGACACCCGACAGATGTTTTTC. It is translated as CALGLTNGDNWDTRQMFF.